This TCR beta chain was sequenced for a study of blood T cells in healthy people across ages. Germline assignment: CDR1 GTSNPN and CDR2 SVGIG (reference sequence). V gave up 2 bases and J gave up 5 bases, with 18 bases separating them. This CDR3 is 15 amino acids long. A second PCR of roughly 7 to 11 cycles used a sample-barcoded 5' primer and a J-beta primer mix. Via MiXCR, TCRdb re-called the 5' RACE reads, giving one row per CDR3 protein. The sample lists more than 1,400,000 distinct CDR3 sequences, 42% occurring once. Every participating donor contributed about 10 milliliters of peripheral blood through a draw.

This chain joins TRBV30 and TRBJ1-2; tentatively, D is TRBD1 (6 bases). The sample was blood. This receptor was taken from a woman aged 18-35 years in good health. The CDR3 nucleotides are TGTGCCTGGAGTACCCAGACAGGCGGAGTATATGGCTACACCTTC. Translation gives CAWSTQTGGVYGYTF.